Each of the 5 T cell receptor beta chains below was sequenced from the same sample in a study of T cell changes during pregnancy in multiple sclerosis. Clones were read by immunoSEQ multiplex PCR, and TCRdb kept only the in-frame ones, dropping some. This sample has around 50,000 clones, with approximately 95% found just once. This specimen was CD8+ T cells from peripheral blood mononuclear cells, taken in the first trimester of pregnancy. The receptors originated from a female donor with multiple sclerosis, enrolled in a pregnancy study.

This chain links TRBV7-9 with TRBJ2-7; D possibly corresponds to TRBD1 (6 bases). The CDR3 spans 15 residues. The germline V gene has CDR1 SEHNR and CDR2 FQNEAQ (reference sequence). Trimming stripped 5 bases from V and 0 bases from J, with 14 bases between. As DNA, the CDR3 is TGTGCCAGCAGCACACGACAGGACCTCTCCTACGAGCAGTACTTC. Encoded protein: CASSTRQDLSYEQYF.

This clone was seen only a few times. The rearrangement joins TRBV5-6 to TRBJ1-1; possible D gene TRBD1, 5 bases. CDR3 length equals 14 residues. V was trimmed by 0 bases and J by 3 bases, leaving 9 bases between them. From germline, CDR1 is SGHDT and CDR2 YYEEEE. This chain's CDR3 is CASSLGREDTEAFF. For the CDR3, the DNA is TGTGCCAGCAGCTTGGGCAGGGAGGACACTGAAGCTTTCTTT.

The chain joins TRBV30 to TRBJ2-7, with D unresolved. This CDR3 is built from 12 residues. The germline V gene encodes CDR1 GTSNPN and CDR2 SVGIG (reference sequence). V gave up 4 bases and J gave up 0 bases, with 7 bases separating them. CDR3 in DNA: TGTGCCTGGATCGACATCTCCTACGAGCAGTACTTC. It translates to CAWIDISYEQYF.

The chain uses TRBV7-9 and TRBJ1-4; D possibly corresponds to TRBD1 (5 bases). The CDR3 consists of 16 residues. V was clipped by 1 base and J by 0 bases, with 9 bases between them. Looked up from germline, CDR1 is SEHNR and CDR2 is FQNEAQ (reference sequence). The CDR3 nucleotides are TGTGCCAGCAGCTTAGTAGGGGCTGCAACTAATGAAAAACTGTTTTTT. Amino acid sequence: CASSLVGAATNEKLFF.

CDR3 sequence: CASRPTGGHEQYF. The CDR3 DNA reads TGTGCCAGCAGACCGACAGGGGGTCACGAGCAGTACTTC. V is TRBV11-2 and J is TRBJ2-7; 9 bases are shared with TRBD1. J lost 5 bases, V lost 6 bases, and 5 bases had no gene match. Germline CDR1 reads SGHAT; CDR2 reads FQNNGV. This CDR3 has 13 residues.